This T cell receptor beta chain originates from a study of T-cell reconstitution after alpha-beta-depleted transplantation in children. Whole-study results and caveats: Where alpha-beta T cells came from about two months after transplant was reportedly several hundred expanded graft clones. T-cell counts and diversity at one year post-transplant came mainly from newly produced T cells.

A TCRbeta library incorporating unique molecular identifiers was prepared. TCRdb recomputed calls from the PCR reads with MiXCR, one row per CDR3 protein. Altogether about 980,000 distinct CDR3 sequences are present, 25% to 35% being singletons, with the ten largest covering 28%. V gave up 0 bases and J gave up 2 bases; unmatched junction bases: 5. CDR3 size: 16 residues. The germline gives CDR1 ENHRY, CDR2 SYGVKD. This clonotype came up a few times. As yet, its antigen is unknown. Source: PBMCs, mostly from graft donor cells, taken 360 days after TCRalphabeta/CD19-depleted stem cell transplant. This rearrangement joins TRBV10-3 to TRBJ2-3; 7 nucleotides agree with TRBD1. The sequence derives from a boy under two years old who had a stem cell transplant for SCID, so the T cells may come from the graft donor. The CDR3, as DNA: TGTGCCATCAGTGAGTCGACAGGGCCTCCCACAGATACGCAGTATTTT. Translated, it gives CAISESTGPPTDTQYF.